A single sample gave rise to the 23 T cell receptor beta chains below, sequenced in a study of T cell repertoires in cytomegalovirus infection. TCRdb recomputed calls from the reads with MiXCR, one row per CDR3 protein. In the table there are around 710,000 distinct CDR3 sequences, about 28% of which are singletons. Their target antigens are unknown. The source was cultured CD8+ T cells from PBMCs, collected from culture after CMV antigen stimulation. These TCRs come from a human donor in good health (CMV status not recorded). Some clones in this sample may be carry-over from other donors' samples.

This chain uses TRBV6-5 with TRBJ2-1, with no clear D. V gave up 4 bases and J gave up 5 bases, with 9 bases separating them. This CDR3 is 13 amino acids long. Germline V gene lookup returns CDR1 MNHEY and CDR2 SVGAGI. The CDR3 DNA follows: TGTGCCAGCAGTTCGGATCTTGACAATGAGCAGTTCTTC. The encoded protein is CASSSDLDNEQFF.

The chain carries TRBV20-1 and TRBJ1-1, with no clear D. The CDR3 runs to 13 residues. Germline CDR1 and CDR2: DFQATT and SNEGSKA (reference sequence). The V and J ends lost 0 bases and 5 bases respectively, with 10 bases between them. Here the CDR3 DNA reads TGCAGTGCTAGAGAGGAGGACTGGACTGAAGCTTTCTTT. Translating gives CSAREEDWTEAFF.

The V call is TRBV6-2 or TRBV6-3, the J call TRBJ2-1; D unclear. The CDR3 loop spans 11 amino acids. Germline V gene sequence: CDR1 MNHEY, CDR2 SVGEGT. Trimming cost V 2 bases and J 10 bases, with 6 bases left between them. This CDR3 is CASSYNREQFF. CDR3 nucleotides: TGTGCCAGCAGTTACAACCGGGAGCAGTTCTTC.

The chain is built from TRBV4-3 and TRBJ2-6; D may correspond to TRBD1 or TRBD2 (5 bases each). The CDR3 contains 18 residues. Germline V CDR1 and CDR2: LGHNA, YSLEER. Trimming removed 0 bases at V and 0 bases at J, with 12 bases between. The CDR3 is CASSQDSGTISGANVLTF. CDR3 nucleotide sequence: TGCGCCAGCAGCCAAGATTCAGGGACCATCTCTGGGGCCAACGTCCTGACTTTC.

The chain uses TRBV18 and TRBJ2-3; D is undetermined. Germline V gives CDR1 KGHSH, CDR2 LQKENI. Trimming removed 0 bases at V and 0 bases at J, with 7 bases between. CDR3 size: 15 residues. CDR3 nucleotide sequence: TGTGCCAGCTCACCACCCACAGATAGCACAGATACGCAGTATTTT. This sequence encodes CASSPPTDSTDTQYF.

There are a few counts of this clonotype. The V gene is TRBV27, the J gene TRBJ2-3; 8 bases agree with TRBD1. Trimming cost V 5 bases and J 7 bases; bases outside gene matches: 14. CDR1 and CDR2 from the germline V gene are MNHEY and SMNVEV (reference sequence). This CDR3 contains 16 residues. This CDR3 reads CASSLGQGPLLNTQYF. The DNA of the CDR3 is TGTGCCAGCAGTCTAGGACAGGGACCCTTGCTGAATACGCAGTATTTT.

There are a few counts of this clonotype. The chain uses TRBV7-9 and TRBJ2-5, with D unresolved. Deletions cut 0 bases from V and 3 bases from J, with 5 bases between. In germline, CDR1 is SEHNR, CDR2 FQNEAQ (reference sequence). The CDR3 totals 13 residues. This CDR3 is CASSLAYKETQYF. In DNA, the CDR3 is TGTGCCAGCAGCTTAGCCTACAAAGAGACCCAGTACTTC.

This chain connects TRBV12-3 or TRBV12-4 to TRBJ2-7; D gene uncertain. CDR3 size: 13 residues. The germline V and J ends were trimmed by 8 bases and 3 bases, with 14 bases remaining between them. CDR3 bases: TGTGCCAGCTCCCCATCCATGGGCTACGAGCAGTACGTC. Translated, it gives CASSPSMGYEQYV.

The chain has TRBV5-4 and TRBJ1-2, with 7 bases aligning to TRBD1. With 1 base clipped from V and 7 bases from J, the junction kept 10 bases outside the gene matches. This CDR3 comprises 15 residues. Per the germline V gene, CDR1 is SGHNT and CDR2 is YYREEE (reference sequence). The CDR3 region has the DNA TGTGCCAGCAGCTTGACATTGGCAGGACAGGCTGGCTACACCTTC. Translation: CASSLTLAGQAGYTF.

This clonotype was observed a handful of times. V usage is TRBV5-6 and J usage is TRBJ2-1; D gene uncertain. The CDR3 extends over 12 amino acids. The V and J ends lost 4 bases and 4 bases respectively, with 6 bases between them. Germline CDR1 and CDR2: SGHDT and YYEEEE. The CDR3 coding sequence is TGTGCCAGCAGCACCTATTACAATGAGCAGTTCTTC. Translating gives CASSTYYNEQFF.

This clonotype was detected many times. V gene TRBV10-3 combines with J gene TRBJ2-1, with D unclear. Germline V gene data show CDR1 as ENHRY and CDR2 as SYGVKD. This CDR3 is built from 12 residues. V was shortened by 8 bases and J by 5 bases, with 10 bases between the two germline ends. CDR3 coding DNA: TGTGCCATCCGGGTCACAGACAATGAGCAGTTCTTC. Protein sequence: CAIRVTDNEQFF.

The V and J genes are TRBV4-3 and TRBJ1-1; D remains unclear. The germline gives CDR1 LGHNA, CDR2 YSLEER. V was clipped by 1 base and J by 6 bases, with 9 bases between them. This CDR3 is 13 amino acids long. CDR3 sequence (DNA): TGCGCCAGCAGCCAAGGGAGTAGGTCTGAAGCTTTCTTT. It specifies CASSQGSRSEAFF.

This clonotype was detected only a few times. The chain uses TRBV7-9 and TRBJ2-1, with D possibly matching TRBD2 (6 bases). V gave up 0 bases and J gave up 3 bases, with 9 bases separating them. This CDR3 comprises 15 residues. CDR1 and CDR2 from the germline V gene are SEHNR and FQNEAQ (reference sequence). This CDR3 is CASSLARGFYNEQFF. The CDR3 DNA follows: TGTGCCAGCAGCTTAGCACGGGGGTTCTACAATGAGCAGTTCTTC.

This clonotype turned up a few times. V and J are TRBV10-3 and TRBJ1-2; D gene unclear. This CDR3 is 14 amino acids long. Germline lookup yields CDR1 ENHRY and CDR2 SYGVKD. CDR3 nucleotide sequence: TGTGCTTCAAACCACGGGGAATTTAACTATGGCTACACCTTC. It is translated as CASNHGEFNYGYTF.

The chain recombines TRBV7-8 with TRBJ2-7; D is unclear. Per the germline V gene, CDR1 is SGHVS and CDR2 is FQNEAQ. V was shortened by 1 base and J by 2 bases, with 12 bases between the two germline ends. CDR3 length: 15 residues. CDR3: CASSLEPGQAYEQYF. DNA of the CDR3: TGTGCCAGCAGCTTAGAACCAGGTCAAGCCTACGAGCAGTACTTC.

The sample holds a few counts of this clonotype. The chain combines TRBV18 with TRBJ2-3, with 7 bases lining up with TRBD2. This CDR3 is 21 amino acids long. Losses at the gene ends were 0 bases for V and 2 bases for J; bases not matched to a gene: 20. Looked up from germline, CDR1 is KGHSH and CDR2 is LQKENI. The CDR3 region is CASSPPAGVAIVLNSTDTQYF. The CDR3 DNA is TGTGCCAGCTCACCACCGGCGGGGGTAGCGATCGTTTTAAATTCCACAGATACGCAGTATTTT.

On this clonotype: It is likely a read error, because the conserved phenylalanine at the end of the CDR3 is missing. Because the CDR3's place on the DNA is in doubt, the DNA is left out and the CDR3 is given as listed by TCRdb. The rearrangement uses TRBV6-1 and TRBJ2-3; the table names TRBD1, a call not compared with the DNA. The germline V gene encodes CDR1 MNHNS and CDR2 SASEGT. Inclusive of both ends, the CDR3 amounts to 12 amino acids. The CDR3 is CASSDSPGTGKV.

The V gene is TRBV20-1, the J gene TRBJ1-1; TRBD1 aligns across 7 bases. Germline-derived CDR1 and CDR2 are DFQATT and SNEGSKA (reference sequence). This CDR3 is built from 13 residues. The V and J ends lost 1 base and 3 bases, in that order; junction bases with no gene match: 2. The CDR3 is CSARGRGDTEAFF. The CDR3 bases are TGCAGTGCTAGAGGCAGGGGGGACACTGAAGCTTTCTTT.

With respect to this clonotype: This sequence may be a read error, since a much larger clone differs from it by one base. In nucleotides, the CDR3 is TGTGCCGGCGGGACAGGGCTATATAGCAATCAGCCCCAGCATTTT. Translating gives CAGGTGLYSNQPQHF. This rearrangement joins TRBV27 to TRBJ1-5; 9 bases match TRBD1. CDR1 is MNHEY, CDR2 SMNVEV, per germline (reference sequence). V lost 11 bases and J lost 0; bases outside the gene matches: 8. This CDR3 spans 15 amino acids.

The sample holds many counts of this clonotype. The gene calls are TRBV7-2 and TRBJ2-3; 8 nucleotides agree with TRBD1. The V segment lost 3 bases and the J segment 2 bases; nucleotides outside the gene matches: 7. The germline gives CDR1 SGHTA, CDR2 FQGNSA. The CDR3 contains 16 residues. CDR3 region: CASSFRRTGLTDTQYF. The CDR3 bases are TGTGCCAGCAGCTTCCGCCGGACAGGGCTCACAGATACGCAGTATTTT.

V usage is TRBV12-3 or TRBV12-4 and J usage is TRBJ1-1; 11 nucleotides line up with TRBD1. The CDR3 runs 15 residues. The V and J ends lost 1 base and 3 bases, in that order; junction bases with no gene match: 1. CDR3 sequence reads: CASSLVGQGDTEAFF. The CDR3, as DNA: TGTGCCAGCAGTTTAGTGGGACAGGGGGACACTGAAGCTTTCTTT.

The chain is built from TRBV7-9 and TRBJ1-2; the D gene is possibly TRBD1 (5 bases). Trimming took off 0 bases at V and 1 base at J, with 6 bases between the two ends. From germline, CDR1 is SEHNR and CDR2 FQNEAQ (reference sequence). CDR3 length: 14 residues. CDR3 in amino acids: CASSLATVNYGYTF. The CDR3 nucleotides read TGTGCCAGCAGCTTAGCGACAGTTAACTATGGCTACACCTTC.

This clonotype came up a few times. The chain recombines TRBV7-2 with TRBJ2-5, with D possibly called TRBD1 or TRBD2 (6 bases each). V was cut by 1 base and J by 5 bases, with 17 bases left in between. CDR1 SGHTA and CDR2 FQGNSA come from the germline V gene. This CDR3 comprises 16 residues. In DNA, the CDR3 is TGTGCCAGCAGCTTAGTTCCCAAGGGGGGTTGGGAGACCCAGTACTTC. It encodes CASSLVPKGGWETQYF.